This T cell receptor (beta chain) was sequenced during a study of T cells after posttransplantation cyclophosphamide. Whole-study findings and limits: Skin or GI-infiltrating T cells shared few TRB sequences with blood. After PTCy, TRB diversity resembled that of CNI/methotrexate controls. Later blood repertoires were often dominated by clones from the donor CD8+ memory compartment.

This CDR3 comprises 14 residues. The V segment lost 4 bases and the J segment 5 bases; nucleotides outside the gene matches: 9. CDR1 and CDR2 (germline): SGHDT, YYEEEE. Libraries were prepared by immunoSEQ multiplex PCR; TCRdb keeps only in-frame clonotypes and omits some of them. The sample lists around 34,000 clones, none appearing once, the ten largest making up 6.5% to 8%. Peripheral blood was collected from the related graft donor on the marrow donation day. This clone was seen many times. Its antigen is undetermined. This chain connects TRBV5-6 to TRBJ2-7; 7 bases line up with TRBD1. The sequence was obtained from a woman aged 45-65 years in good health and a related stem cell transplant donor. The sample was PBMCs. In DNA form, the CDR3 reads TGTGCCAGCAGCCGAGGGGGCTGGTCCCACGAGCAGTACTTC. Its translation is CASSRGGWSHEQYF.